The source of this T cell receptor beta chain is a study of shared clonotypes between healthy human individuals. The V gene lost 3 bases and the J gene lost 6 bases, with 12 bases spanning the gap. This CDR3 spans 13 amino acids. Germline CDR1 and CDR2: SGDLS and YYNGEE. Sequencing was at deep level. The assay was immunoSEQ multiplex PCR, and TCRdb's table has in-frame clones only and misses some. The repertoire consists of over a million clones, with around 97% occurring once and the leading ten covering more than 0.9%. V gene TRBV9 combines with J gene TRBJ1-2; the D gene is possibly TRBD1 (5 bases). This sequence was found in a man aged 25-45 years in good health. Input material: naive CD4+ T cells sorted from blood. Subset denoted: CD45RA+ positively selected. CDR3 nucleotide sequence: TGTGCCAGCAGCGCCGACAGTCCCCATGGCTACACCTTC. Translated: CASSADSPHGYTF.